Below are 19 T cell receptor beta chains sequenced from a single sample in a study of CD8 T cells in Susac syndrome. Random hexamers served to reverse transcribe roughly 0.5 to 1 ug RNA. TCRdb ran MiXCR on the immunoSEQ multiplex PCR reads and lists one entry per CDR3 protein. The sample contains just over 150,000 distinct CDR3 sequences, about 95% of which appear only once. The sample was CD4+ T cells from PBMCs. These receptors were taken from a human donor with Susac syndrome.

The chain joins TRBV27 to TRBJ1-6; 7 positions agree with TRBD1. Germline V gene lookup returns CDR1 MNHEY and CDR2 SMNVEV (reference sequence). This CDR3 contains 13 residues. V was clipped by 9 bases and J by 8 bases; unmatched bases: 7. The DNA for the CDR3 is TGTGCCAGTCGACAGGGTGCCCATTCACCCCTCCACTTT. This encodes CASRQGAHSPLHF.

The J gene is TRBJ2-7, the V gene TRBV20-1, with a weak D call TRBD2 (5 bases). Trimming took off 2 bases at V and 2 bases at J, with 10 bases between the two ends. From germline, CDR1 is DFQATT and CDR2 SNEGSKA (reference sequence). The CDR3 runs 13 residues. The CDR3: CSARRTGAYEQYF. The DNA of the CDR3 is TGCAGTGCTAGACGGACTGGAGCCTACGAGCAGTACTTC.

DNA of the CDR3: TGCAGCGTTGATGGGAACACTGAAGCTTTCTTT. It encodes CSVDGNTEAFF. J is TRBJ1-1 and V is TRBV29-1; no reliable D call. Germline loops: CDR1 SQVTM, CDR2 ANQGSEA. The CDR3 extends over 11 amino acids. Deletions cut 3 bases from V and 1 base from J, with 3 bases between.

V usage is TRBV18 and J usage is TRBJ1-2; TRBD1 agrees at 7 bases. The CDR3 consists of 12 residues. The J segment lost 6 bases and the V segment lost 5 bases, leaving 3 bases of the junction unmatched. Germline assignment: CDR1 KGHSH and CDR2 LQKENI. The CDR3 spells CASSRQGDGYTF. In nucleotides, the CDR3 is TGTGCCAGCTCAAGACAGGGAGATGGCTACACCTTC.

This clonotype appeared once. This rearrangement joins TRBV28 to TRBJ2-4; 8 bases match TRBD1. V shed 3 bases and J 7 bases; nucleotides not matched to a gene: 8. The CDR3 totals 15 residues. CDR1 and CDR2 from the germline V gene are MDHEN and SYDVKM. The DNA for the CDR3 is TGTGCCAGCAGTTTCCCTTGGACAGGGCGGAACATTCAGTACTTC. It yields the protein CASSFPWTGRNIQYF.

V gene TRBV3-1 combines with J gene TRBJ2-5; D uncertain. The V gene lost 4 bases and the J gene lost 5 bases, with 14 bases spanning the gap. This CDR3 has 14 residues. Germline assignment: CDR1 LGHDT and CDR2 YNNKEL (reference sequence). The CDR3 DNA sequence: TGTGCCAGCAGCCTAAGTAGGCGACCTGAGACCCAGTACTTC. Protein sequence: CASSLSRRPETQYF.

The gene calls are TRBV7-9 and TRBJ2-1, with a weak D call TRBD1 (5 bases). The V and J ends lost 3 bases and 4 bases respectively, with 16 bases between them. This CDR3 is built from 16 residues. The germline V gene encodes CDR1 SEHNR and CDR2 FQNEAQ (reference sequence). DNA of the CDR3: TGTGCCAGCAGCTTGGGGCAGGGCCTCTTATACAATGAGCAGTTCTTC. Translated: CASSLGQGLLYNEQFF.

V usage is TRBV3-1 and J usage is TRBJ2-7; no clear D. Germline CDR1 is LGHDT and CDR2 is YNNKEL (reference sequence). V dropped 7 bases and J dropped 0 bases, with 13 bases sitting between them. CDR3 length: 14 residues. The CDR3 DNA follows: TGTGCCAGCACCTCTACTCCGGGCTCCTACGAGCAGTACTTC. Protein product: CASTSTPGSYEQYF.

This chain joins TRBV2 and TRBJ2-7; TRBD1 is a possible D gene (5 bases). Trimming removed 1 base from V and 4 bases from J, with 5 bases in between. CDR3 length: 12 amino acids. The V gene's germline CDR1 is SNHLY and CDR2 FYNNEI. This chain's CDR3 is CASSEEGYEQYF. Here the CDR3 DNA reads TGTGCCAGCAGTGAAGAGGGGTACGAGCAGTACTTC.

V gene TRBV29-1 combines with J gene TRBJ1-2, with TRBD1 matching over 8 bases. Germline V gives CDR1 SQVTM, CDR2 ANQGSEA. This CDR3 spans 11 amino acids. Trimming took 6 bases from V and 8 from J; bases not matched to a gene: 5. This CDR3 is CSVGDRRGYTF. The CDR3 DNA sequence: TGCAGCGTAGGGGACAGGCGGGGCTACACCTTC. The full variable domain, completed using reference TRBV29-1 and TRBJ1-2, is SAVISQKPSRDICQRGTSLTIQCQVDSQVTMMFWYRQQPGQSLTLIATANQGSEATYESGFVIDKFPISRPNLTFSTLTVSNMSPEDSSIYLCSVGDRRGYTFGSGTRLTVV.

The chain combines TRBV3-1 with TRBJ2-3, with D possibly TRBD2 on 5 matching bases. CDR1 LGHDT and CDR2 YNNKEL come from the germline V gene (reference sequence). The CDR3 runs 14 residues. With 0 bases removed from V and 6 bases from J, the gap between germline ends came to 10 bases. CDR3 protein: CASSQDRGWDTQYF. The CDR3 DNA follows: TGTGCCAGCAGCCAAGATCGAGGGTGGGATACGCAGTATTTT.

This clonotype has only one observation. The V call is TRBV19, the J call TRBJ1-4; maybe TRBD1 (6 bases). CDR1 LNHDA and CDR2 SQIVND come from the germline V gene (reference sequence). Trimming cost V 6 bases and J 6 bases, with 14 bases left between them. The CDR3 has 14 residues. For the CDR3, the DNA is TGTGCCAGTAGATATCAGGGGACTGATGAAAAACTGTTTTTT. It codes for CASRYQGTDEKLFF.

The genes are TRBV19 and TRBJ1-2; the D gene is possibly TRBD1 (5 bases). CDR3 length equals 16 residues. The germline gives CDR1 LNHDA, CDR2 SQIVND (reference sequence). V gave up 4 bases and J gave up 1 base, with 16 bases separating them. The CDR3 loop reads CASSRDRRTLNYGYTF. In DNA, the CDR3 is TGTGCCAGTAGTAGGGACCGCCGGACCCTTAACTATGGCTACACCTTC.

This clonotype is a singleton in its sample. The chain employs TRBV19 and TRBJ2-5; 9 nucleotides agree with TRBD2. V shed 9 bases, J shed 4 bases, and the junction held 6 bases outside the gene matches. The CDR3 has 13 residues. From germline, CDR1 is LNHDA and CDR2 SQIVND (reference sequence). This chain's CDR3 is CASGGAGGETQYF. Written as DNA, the CDR3 is TGTGCCAGCGGTGGAGCGGGGGGAGAGACCCAGTACTTC.

The chain combines TRBV29-1 with TRBJ2-2; 9 bases match TRBD1. The J segment lost 4 bases and the V segment lost 8 bases, leaving 14 bases of the junction unmatched. Germline assignment: CDR1 SQVTM and CDR2 ANQGSEA. This CDR3 spans 16 amino acids. The DNA for the CDR3 is TGCAGCCCTGAAGATAGCCGGACAGGGGTCACCGGGGAGCTGTTTTTT. Translated: CSPEDSRTGVTGELFF.

The chain uses TRBV12-3 or TRBV12-4 and TRBJ2-5; TRBD2 matches at 8 bases. The CDR3 runs 16 residues. Trimming removed 3 bases from V and 3 bases from J; junction bases left unmatched: 9. In DNA form, the CDR3 reads TGTGCCAGCAGTTTTCCTGGACTAGCCGGGGAAGAGACCCAGTACTTC. Protein product: CASSFPGLAGEETQYF.

V usage is TRBV7-2 and J usage is TRBJ2-5; no firm D call. Looked up from germline, CDR1 is SGHTA and CDR2 is FQGNSA. The CDR3 has 13 amino acids. Trimming removed 5 bases from V and 2 bases from J, with 9 bases in between. CDR3 sequence: CASSHPHQETQYF. CDR3 DNA: TGTGCCAGCAGCCACCCCCATCAAGAGACCCAGTACTTC.

V and J are TRBV29-1 and TRBJ1-5; D gene unclear. Trimming took 6 bases from V and 9 from J, leaving 12 bases between them. CDR1 is SQVTM and CDR2 is ANQGSEA in the germline V gene. The CDR3 totals 11 residues. CDR3 region: CSVSVGGPQHF. As DNA, the CDR3 is TGCAGCGTGTCAGTCGGAGGGCCCCAGCATTTT.

This chain uses TRBV29-1 with TRBJ2-7; D gene ambiguous. CDR3 length: 12 amino acids. V dropped 4 bases and J dropped 0 bases, with 7 bases sitting between them. Germline assignment: CDR1 SQVTM and CDR2 ANQGSEA. CDR3 sequence (DNA): TGCAGCGTTGTCGGCGGCTCCTACGAGCAGTACTTC. This gives the protein CSVVGGSYEQYF.